This TCR beta chain was sequenced during a study of beta chain features in type 1 diabetes. Study-wide findings and caveats: Across all four CD4+ subsets, people with type 1 diabetes showed modestly shorter TCRB CDR3s.

The CDR3 loop spans 12 amino acids. Germline lookup yields CDR1 KGHSH and CDR2 LQKENI. Trimming took 5 bases from V and 1 from J, leaving 5 bases between them. TCRB transcripts that were expressed got sequenced, as all of the isolated RNA had been reverse transcribed. Profiling relied on immunoSEQ multiplex PCR, and the TCRdb table lists in-frame clones only, not all of them. The table includes more than 300,000 clones, around 15% detected once. Comment on this clone: Its antigen is currently unknown.

This chain connects TRBV18 to TRBJ1-1; D is ambiguous. The source of this sequence is a woman between 18 and 29 years old in good health. Specimen: naive CD4+ T cells from blood. The CDR3 coding sequence is TGTGCCAGCTCAATGGCGAACACTGAAGCTTTCTTT. Protein product: CASSMANTEAFF.